This record covers a single T cell receptor beta chain. This specimen belongs to a study of Graves' ophthalmopathy and Graves' hyperthyroidism. As for the study in general: The collection of peripheral blood took place at initial diagnosis, before any treatment.

Looked up from germline, CDR1 is MNHNS and CDR2 is SASEGT. The CDR3 is 12 residues long. V lost 8 bases and J lost 2, with 10 bases in between. Beta-chain TCR CDR3 regions were amplified from RNA transcripts. Second-round multiplex PCR came after a first-round RT-PCR that employed HTBI primers. MiXCR, applied by TCRdb to the multiplex PCR reads, yields one record per CDR3 protein. Of more than 550,000 distinct CDR3 sequences in the sample, about 40% were seen once. This clonotype was obtained from an adult man with Graves' ophthalmopathy. Material: peripheral blood. The chain combines TRBV6-1 with TRBJ2-7; D not resolved. The CDR3 spells CASSDGAYEQYF. CDR3 DNA: TGTGCCAGCTCGGACGGAGCCTACGAGCAGTACTTC.